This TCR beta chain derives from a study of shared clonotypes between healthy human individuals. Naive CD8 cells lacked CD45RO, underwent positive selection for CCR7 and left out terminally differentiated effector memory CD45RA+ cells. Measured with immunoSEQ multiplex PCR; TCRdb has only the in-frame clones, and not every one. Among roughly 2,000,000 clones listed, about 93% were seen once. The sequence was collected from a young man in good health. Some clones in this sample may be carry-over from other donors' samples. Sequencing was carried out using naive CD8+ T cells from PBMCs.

In DNA form, the CDR3 reads TGCGCCAGCAGCCAAGTTAAAAGGGTCTCTGGGGCCAACGTCCTGACTTTC. Translated: CASSQVKRVSGANVLTF. The J gene is TRBJ2-6, the V gene TRBV4-1; no clear D gene. Trimming took 1 base from V and 0 from J, leaving 10 bases between them. Germline CDR1 MGHRA, CDR2 YSYEKL. The CDR3 contains 17 residues.